This is a list of T cell receptor beta chains from one sample in a study of cytomegalovirus exposure and HLA in healthy donors. Clones were read by immunoSEQ multiplex PCR, and TCRdb kept only the in-frame ones, dropping some. The sample carries around 200,000 clones, roughly 89% recorded once. The source material was PBMCs. These receptor sequences come from a woman between 18 and 29 years old in good health and CMV-seronegative. Both conserved end residues are part of each CDR3.

CDR3 protein	V gene	J gene	CDR3 length
CASSLRTGDYGYTF	TRBV5-1	TRBJ1-2	14
CASSLSMAGGFEQFF	TRBV5-4	TRBJ2-1	15
CASSLGGGGEKLFF	TRBV7-2	TRBJ1-4	14
CASSPGTGQKTDTQYF	TRBV5-1	TRBJ2-3	16
CAISESSAGTVYYEQYF	TRBV10-3	TRBJ2-7	17
CASSYSTEKQYF	TRBV7-2	TRBJ2-7	12
CASSLEGSTEAFF	TRBV11-3	TRBJ1-1	13
CASHAGRYVLSQETQYF	TRBV7-8	TRBJ2-5	17
CATSRGLPTNQPQHF	TRBV15	TRBJ1-5	15
CASSQEFGSGEAFF	TRBV4-3	TRBJ1-1	14
CASSMGDSYNEQFF	TRBV9	TRBJ2-1	14
CASSSTEMNTEAFF	TRBV7-2	TRBJ1-1	14
CASRLGQAIYGYTF	TRBV7-9	TRBJ1-2	14
CASSSDSRGTQYF	TRBV5-4	TRBJ2-3	13
CASSYSLTGGLEQYF	TRBV5-6	TRBJ2-7	15
CASSMARTSGVSYNEQFF	TRBV19	TRBJ2-1	18